This T cell receptor (beta chain) was observed in a study of OX40 agonist ivuxolimab in advanced cancers. On the study more broadly: Ivuxolimab, an antibody acting as an agonist of OX40 (CD134), was used to treat patients. Of the patients, three showed partial responses, one with hepatocellular carcinoma and two with cutaneous melanoma.

Germline V gene lookup returns CDR1 MNHEY and CDR2 SVGAGI. With 5 bases removed from V and 6 bases from J, the gap between germline ends came to 13 bases. The CDR3 has 13 amino acids. TCRdb's table, derived via immunoSEQ multiplex PCR, lists solely in-frame clones and lacks some. The data contain 45,000 to 50,000 clones, around nine tenths of them seen just once; the ten biggest clones take up just over 50%. Peripheral blood came from all dose cohorts at three timepoints. The TCR sequence derives from an adult with an advanced solid tumor such as melanoma, head and neck, liver or kidney cancer. The chain uses TRBV6-5 and TRBJ1-2; TRBD1 might be the D (5 bases). The input for sequencing was CD4+ or CD8+ T cells sorted from blood, taken in a trial of the OX40 agonist ivuxolimab. The CDR3: CASSATVEHGYTF. Here the CDR3 DNA reads TGTGCCAGCAGTGCGACAGTGGAGCATGGCTACACCTTC.